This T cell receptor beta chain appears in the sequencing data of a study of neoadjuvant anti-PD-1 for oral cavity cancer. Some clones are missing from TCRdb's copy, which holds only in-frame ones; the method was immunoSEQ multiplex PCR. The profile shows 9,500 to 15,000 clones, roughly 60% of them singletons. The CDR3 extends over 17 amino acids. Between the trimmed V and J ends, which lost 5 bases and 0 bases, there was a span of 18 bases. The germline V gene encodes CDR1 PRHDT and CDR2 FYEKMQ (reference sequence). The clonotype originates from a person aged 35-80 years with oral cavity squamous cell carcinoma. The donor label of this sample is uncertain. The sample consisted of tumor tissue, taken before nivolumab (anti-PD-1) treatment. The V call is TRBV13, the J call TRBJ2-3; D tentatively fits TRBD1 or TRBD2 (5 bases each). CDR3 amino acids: CASSPSRWGSSTDTQYF. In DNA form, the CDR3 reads TGTGCCAGCAGCCCCAGTCGGTGGGGGTCAAGCACAGATACGCAGTATTTT.